This T cell receptor beta chain originates from a study of CD8 T cells in ankylosing spondylitis. General study findings and limits: Ankylosing spondylitis blood appeared to be characterized by a TCR beta motif of eight highly homologous variants. There was reportedly significant enrichment of clones that were disease-linked in matched ankylosing spondylitis synovial fluid. Clones linked to disease, bearing a CD8+ phenotype, were relatively rare in peripheral blood.

Preparation of TCR beta libraries was done by quantitative 5'-RACE with molecular barcodes. Each CDR3 protein gets one entry after TCRdb re-called the 5' RACE reads with MiXCR. The sample has around 150,000 distinct CDR3 sequences; around 16% are singletons. Germline lookup yields CDR1 MGHRA and CDR2 YSYEKL. The CDR3 contains 15 residues. Trimming cost V 3 bases and J 7 bases; bases outside gene matches: 9. A note on this clonotype: Its antigen remains unidentified.

The V gene is TRBV4-1, the J gene TRBJ2-4; TRBD2 matches at 7 bases. This sequence originates from a male donor with ankylosing spondylitis or in good health (not recorded which). Material for sequencing was blood, either unsorted or a sorted T cell fraction (not recorded which). The CDR3 loop is CASSQTSTTGNIQYF. CDR3 DNA: TGCGCCAGCAGCCAGACTAGCACGACGGGGAACATTCAGTACTTC.